This T cell receptor beta chain emerged from a study of blood T cell repertoires in COVID-19. Study background: Samples of COVID-19 (acute and convalescent) were obtained from the United States, Italy and Spain.

The study recruited people aged about 18 to 90 years across around 23 US areas. In Cohort 3, a recovered donor had either two negative PCRs, clearance, or symptom resolution. The germline V gene encodes CDR1 LNHDA and CDR2 SQIVND (reference sequence). The CDR3 is made up of 12 amino acids. With 6 bases removed from V and 3 bases from J, the gap between germline ends came to 9 bases. The data were produced by immunoSEQ multiplex PCR, yet TCRdb's version contains in-frame clones alone and is incomplete. The data contain some 270,000 clones, roughly 89% of them seen just once; the ten biggest clones take up about 1.7%.

The receptor comes from a woman aged 40-49 years who had recovered from COVID-19. Sequencing was done on a sample of PBMCs or T cells enriched from blood (not recorded which). This sequence joins TRBV19 and TRBJ2-7; D possibly corresponds to TRBD1 (6 bases). CDR3 amino acids: CASRDSHYEQYF. CDR3 DNA: TGTGCCAGTAGGGACAGCCACTACGAGCAGTACTTC.